This T cell receptor beta chain derives from a study of response to subunit inactivated influenza vaccine. MiXCR, applied by TCRdb to the RT-PCR reads, yields one record per CDR3 protein. In the table there are roughly 150,000 distinct CDR3 sequences, about a tenth of which are singletons. This clonotype was counted only a few times. The V gene end was trimmed by 4 bases and the J gene end by 2 bases; junction bases not matched to a gene: 4. There are 16 residues in the CDR3. Germline V gene sequence: CDR1 SGHVS, CDR2 FQNEAQ. This clonotype originated in a man between 50 and 59 years old who received an inactivated influenza vaccine. This sample comprised non-naive T cells sorted from PBMCs, obtained 35 to 45 days after vaccination. V gene TRBV7-8 combines with J gene TRBJ2-2; 10 bases align to TRBD2. CDR3 sequence reads: CASSSRTSGNTGELFF. The CDR3 DNA reads as TGTGCCAGCAGCTCCCGGACTAGCGGAAACACCGGGGAGCTGTTTTTT.